This T cell receptor (beta chain) was sequenced in a study of T cells in Graves' hyperthyroidism and ophthalmopathy. About this clonotype: Its antigen is as yet unknown.

General study findings and limits: Among thyroid clonotypes expanded above 0.001, most also appeared in blood.

The investigators amplified TCR beta CDR3 regions from RNA transcripts. With the HTBI primer set, the TCR CDR3 went through a first round of RT-PCR. TCRdb re-analysed the multiplex PCR reads in MiXCR, keeping a single row per CDR3 protein. This sample has approximately 300,000 distinct CDR3 sequences, with over 15% found just once. No ophthalmopathy progression within 18 months constituted stable Graves' hyperthyroidism. Specimen: blood. This TCR derives from a man aged 25-40 years with Graves' hyperthyroidism.

CDR3 DNA sequence: TGTGCCAGCAGCTTTCAGGGGACCGACGAGCAGTACTTC. Its protein product is CASSFQGTDEQYF. The chain links TRBV7-2 to TRBJ2-7, with D perhaps matching TRBD1 (6 bases). The CDR3 consists of 13 residues. Trimming stripped 3 bases from V and 5 bases from J, with 11 bases between. CDR1 and CDR2 from the germline V gene are SGHTA and FQGNSA.